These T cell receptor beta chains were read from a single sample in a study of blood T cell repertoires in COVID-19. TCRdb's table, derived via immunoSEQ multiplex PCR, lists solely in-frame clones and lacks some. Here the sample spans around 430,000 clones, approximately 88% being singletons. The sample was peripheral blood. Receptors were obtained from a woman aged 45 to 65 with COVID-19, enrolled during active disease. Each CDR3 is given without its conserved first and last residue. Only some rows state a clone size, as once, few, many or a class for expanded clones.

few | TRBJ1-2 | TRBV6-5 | ATAPGNYGYT
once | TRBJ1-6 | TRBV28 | ASCWQSSYNSPLH
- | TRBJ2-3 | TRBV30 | ACTPGTKGHTQY
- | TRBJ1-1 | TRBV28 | ASKKGGGTEAF
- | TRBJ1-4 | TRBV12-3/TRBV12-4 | ASREDSYEKLF
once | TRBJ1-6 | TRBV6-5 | ASSYSRERYNSPLH
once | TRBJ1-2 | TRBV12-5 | ASGLHLEQGFGYGYT
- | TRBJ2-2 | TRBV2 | ASSRLVRNTGELF
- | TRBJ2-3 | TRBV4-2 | ASSPSPGTTDTQY
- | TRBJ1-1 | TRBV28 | ASSFQGVEAF
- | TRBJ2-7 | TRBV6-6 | ASSPSQGTEQY
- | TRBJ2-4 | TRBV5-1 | ASSPTGWGLQRAKNIQY
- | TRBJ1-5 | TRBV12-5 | ASGLAQKDRGHSNQPQH
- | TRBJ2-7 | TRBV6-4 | ASSVPRGRPPYEQY
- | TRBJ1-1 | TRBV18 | ASSLPARRTEAF
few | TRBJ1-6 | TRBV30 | AWSGRTRYNSPLH
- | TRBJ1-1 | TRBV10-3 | AISEVGGNTEAF
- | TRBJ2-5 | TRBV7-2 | ASSRIGARETQY
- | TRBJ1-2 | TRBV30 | AWNEGSNYGYT
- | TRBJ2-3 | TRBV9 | ASSVVPGWTDTQY
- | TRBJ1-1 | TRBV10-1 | ASSEGLPSEAF
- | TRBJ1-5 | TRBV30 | AWSTGQTQPQH
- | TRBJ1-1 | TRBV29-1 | SVDGETVNTEAF
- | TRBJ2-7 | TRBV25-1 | ASSELDPLAGRGGEQY
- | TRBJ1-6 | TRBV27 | ASSWDRNSPLH
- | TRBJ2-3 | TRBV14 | ASSQGVAILTDTQY
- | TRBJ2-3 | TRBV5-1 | ASSPVDITSTDTQY
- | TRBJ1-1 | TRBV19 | ASSRKGHSNTEAF
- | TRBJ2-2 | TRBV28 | ASSVLTGELF
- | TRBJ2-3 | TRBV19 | ASSLGSGPTDTQY
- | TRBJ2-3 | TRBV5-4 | ASSSGQATSTDTQY
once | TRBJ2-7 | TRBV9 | ASSVAGTGPPLYEQY
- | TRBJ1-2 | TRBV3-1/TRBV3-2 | ASSLRESGYT
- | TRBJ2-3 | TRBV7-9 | ASSRPGFVSTDTQY
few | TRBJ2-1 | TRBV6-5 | ASSLAGGLNEQF
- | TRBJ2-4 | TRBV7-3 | ASSPLGGGGIQY
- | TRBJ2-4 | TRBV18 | ASSPWGGLAKNIQY
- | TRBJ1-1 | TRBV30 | AWSIQTNTEAF
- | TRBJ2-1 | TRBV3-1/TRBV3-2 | ASSPGTSPNEQF
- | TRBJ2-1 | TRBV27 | ASSLSHISYNEQF
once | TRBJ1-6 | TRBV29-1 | SVRSGGDTSPLH
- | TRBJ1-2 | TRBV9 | ASSVNLGATGGYT
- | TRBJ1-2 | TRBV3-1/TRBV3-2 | ASSPGTGEPRGNYGYT
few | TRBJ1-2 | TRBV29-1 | SVDAGTNYGYT
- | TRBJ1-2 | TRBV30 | AWKGGTNYGYT
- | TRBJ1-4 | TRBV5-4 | ASSLPTGGTNEKLF
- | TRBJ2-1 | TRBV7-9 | ASRYGEQF
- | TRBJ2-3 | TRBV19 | ASSMSLAGAGDTQY
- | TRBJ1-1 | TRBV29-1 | SVDQGIEDTEAF
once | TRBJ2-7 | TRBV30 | AWSVVYRGSYEQY